This is a list of T cell receptor beta chains from one sample in a study of T cell repertoires in cytomegalovirus infection. These receptors have no known antigen. One entry per CDR3 protein, called by TCRdb with MiXCR from the reads. The sample has around 540,000 distinct CDR3 sequences, roughly a third seen once; the top ten hold about 17%. The sample here was cultured PBMCs, taken from culture after CMV antigen stimulation. The receptor set was obtained from a human donor in good health (CMV status not recorded). Some clones in this sample may be carry-over from other donors' samples. Both conserved end residues are part of each CDR3. D genes are given only for firm matches. A row's size may be missing; if present it is once, few, many or a size class.

V	size	D	J	DNA	CDR3
TRBV29-1	few	NA	TRBJ2-1	TGCAGCGTTGAAGGACATCAGGACAGCTCCTACAATGAGCAGTTCTTC	CSVEGHQDSSYNEQFF
TRBV19	few	NA	TRBJ1-2	TGTGCCAGTAGTCAAAGCGGGACCGAGTCTAACTATGGCTACACCTTC	CASSQSGTESNYGYTF
TRBV7-2	many	TRBD2	TRBJ2-7	TGTGCCAGCAGCTTATTTGGTGGACGGACTAGCGGGGCCTACGAGCAGTACTTC	CASSLFGGRTSGAYEQYF
TRBV4-1	once	NA	TRBJ2-5	TGCGCCAGCAGCCAAACCCGTGCCCGGGCGTCAGAGACCCAGTACTTC	CASSQTRARASETQYF
TRBV6-2/TRBV6-3	NA	TRBD1	TRBJ1-2	TGTGCCAGCAGTTACTACGGACAGGGGTCATTCTCCTATGGCTACACCTTC	CASSYYGQGSFSYGYTF
TRBV15	NA	NA	TRBJ1-1	TGTGCCACCAGTGCCACACGGGAGAACACTGAAGCTTTCTTT	CATSATRENTEAFF
TRBV29-1	NA	NA	TRBJ2-1	TGCAGCGTTGAGGGTGGCTCCTACAATGAGCAGTTCTTC	CSVEGGSYNEQFF
TRBV20-1	NA	TRBD2	TRBJ2-1	TGCAGTGCTGGTAAACTAGCGGCCTCCTACAATGAGCAGTTCTTC	CSAGKLAASYNEQFF
TRBV28	few	NA	TRBJ1-5	TGTGCCAGCAGTTTCCCCGCGGGGGGAAGTGCTCAGCCCCAGCATTTT	CASSFPAGGSAQPQHF
TRBV20-1	NA	NA	TRBJ2-2	TGCAGTGCTTATATGGGGGCCTTAAACACCGGGGAGCTGTTTTTT	CSAYMGALNTGELFF
TRBV5-3	few	TRBD2	TRBJ2-1	TGTGCCAGCAGCCCCCGGGGGGGACTAGCGGGAGGGCCCAATGAGCAGTTCTTC	CASSPRGGLAGGPNEQFF
TRBV29-1	NA	NA	TRBJ1-4	TGCAGCGTTGAAGATCCGGACAGTGAGGAAAAACTGTTTTTT	CSVEDPDSEEKLFF
TRBV19	NA	NA	TRBJ1-5	TGTGCCAGTAGTATAGACGGGACGAGCAATCAGCCCCAGCATTTT	CASSIDGTSNQPQHF
TRBV7-8	NA	TRBD2	TRBJ2-1	TGTGCCAGCAGCTTAGGGTCACTAGCGGGAGTACATGAGCAGTTCTTC	CASSLGSLAGVHEQFF
TRBV5-4	NA	NA	TRBJ2-5	TGTGCCAGCCGGGCGGGATACCAAGAGACCCAGTACTTC	CASRAGYQETQYF
TRBV4-3	NA	NA	TRBJ2-3	TGCGCCAGCAGCCGAGATAAGGTTGGCACAGATACGCAGTATTTT	CASSRDKVGTDTQYF
TRBV29-1	NA	NA	TRBJ2-5	TGCAGCGTCACCCGGGACACCTCTCAAGAGACCCAGTACTTC	CSVTRDTSQETQYF
TRBV27	few	NA	TRBJ2-6	TGTGCCAGCAGTTTATTTCACTCTGGGGCCAACGTCCTGACTTTC	CASSLFHSGANVLTF
TRBV28	NA	TRBD2	TRBJ2-7	TGTGCCAGCAGTTTAGACTCCGCGGGGGACGAGCAGTACTTC	CASSLDSAGDEQYF
TRBV19	few	NA	TRBJ2-2	TGTGCCAGTAGTACTTCGACAGGCCCAACCTTTACTAACACCGGGGAGCTGTTTTTT	CASSTSTGPTFTNTGELFF
TRBV19	NA	TRBD2	TRBJ2-2	TGTGCCAGTAGTATCCGGGCTAGCGGGAGGGCGGTCGGGGAGCTGTTTTTT	CASSIRASGRAVGELFF
TRBV28	NA	NA	TRBJ2-3	TGTGCCAGCAGTTTAGGGGGCCCGGTTACGCAGTATTTT	CASSLGGPVTQYF
TRBV29-1	NA	NA	TRBJ1-5	TGCAGCGTAGCCCCAGTGGGCCAGCCCCAGCATTTT	CSVAPVGQPQHF
TRBV5-1	NA	TRBD1	TRBJ1-4	TGCGCGACACTTTCGGGGACAGGCCAGGCTAATGAAAAACTGTTTTTT	CATLSGTGQANEKLFF
TRBV5-4	NA	NA	TRBJ1-5	TGTGCCAGCAGCCGAGATGATCAGCCCCAGCATTTT	CASSRDDQPQHF
TRBV5-6	NA	NA	TRBJ1-5	TGTGCCAGCAGCCCGGATCTGGGGCAGCCCCAGCATTTT	CASSPDLGQPQHF
TRBV7-2	few	NA	TRBJ2-5	TGTGCCAGCAGCTTAGCGTCTTTAGCGGCGGGGGAGACCCAGTACTTC	CASSLASLAAGETQYF
TRBV2	NA	NA	TRBJ1-6	TGTGCCAGCAGTGAAGATCCCGCGGGGAATTCACCCCTCCACTTT	CASSEDPAGNSPLHF
TRBV27	NA	NA	TRBJ2-1	TGTGCCAGCAGTCCGGGCCGTAACAATGAGCAGTTCTTC	CASSPGRNNEQFF
TRBV7-2	few	NA	TRBJ2-4	TGTGCCAGCAGCTTAGGTTTACAGGGAAACATTCAGTACTTC	CASSLGLQGNIQYF
TRBV7-2	few	NA	TRBJ2-2	TGTGCCAGCAGCCCTCTCTGGCGGCCGAACACCGGGGAGCTGTTTTTT	CASSPLWRPNTGELFF
TRBV7-2	NA	NA	TRBJ1-3	TGTGCCAGCAGCTTAGCGCCGGGACACCTCTCTGGAAACACCATATATTTT	CASSLAPGHLSGNTIYF
TRBV11-3	large	NA	TRBJ2-1	TGTGCCAGCAGCTCGTGGAACAATGAGCAGTTCTTC	CASSSWNNEQFF
TRBV12-3/TRBV12-4	NA	NA	TRBJ2-5	TGTGCCAGCAGTTTAGCCTTGATGGCCCAGTACTTC	CASSLALMAQYF
TRBV4-1	few	NA	TRBJ1-4	TGCGCCAGCAGCCCCCGGCCCCCGGGTGAAAAACTGTTTTTT	CASSPRPPGEKLFF
TRBV6-6	NA	TRBD2	TRBJ2-5	TGTGCCAGCAGTTACCTGGGCCAGCGGGGAGAGACCCAGTACTTC	CASSYLGQRGETQYF
TRBV7-2	many	TRBD2	TRBJ2-3	TGTGCCAGCAGCCGACCCCCTAGCGGGAGTTATACGCAGTATTTT	CASSRPPSGSYTQYF
TRBV7-4	NA	NA	TRBJ2-2	TGTGCCAGCAGCTTCAGCCGCGGCGAGCTGTTTTTT	CASSFSRGELFF
TRBV29-1	NA	TRBD1	TRBJ1-1	TGCAGCGTGAAAGCAGGGGGGACTGAAGCTTTCTTT	CSVKAGGTEAFF
TRBV7-6	NA	TRBD2	TRBJ2-1	TGTGCCAGCAGCCCAGCGAGCGGGGGCCTTCGGGATGAGCAGTTCTTC	CASSPASGGLRDEQFF
TRBV7-2	few	TRBD2	TRBJ2-1	TGTGCCAGCACCGGCGGGGGTGGGAACAACAATGAGCAGTTCTTC	CASTGGGGNNNEQFF
TRBV4-1	few	NA	TRBJ2-3	TGCGCCAGCAGCCAAGGCGACTTCGACACAGATACGCAGTATTTT	CASSQGDFDTDTQYF
TRBV2	few	NA	TRBJ2-5	TGTGCCAGCAGGTCACTAGACCACCAGTACTTC	CASRSLDHQYF
TRBV5-4	NA	NA	TRBJ1-4	TGTGCCAGCAGCTTGTTCCAGGGCGATGAAAAACTGTTTTTT	CASSLFQGDEKLFF
TRBV10-3	NA	NA	TRBJ2-2	TGTGCCATCAGTGAGTCGCTGCGGGAGCTGTTTTTT	CAISESLRELFF
TRBV7-8	few	NA	TRBJ1-1	TGTGCCAGCAGCTTTGACCGACGGGACACTGAAGCTTTCTTT	CASSFDRRDTEAFF
TRBV4-2	NA	NA	TRBJ2-7	TGTGCCAGCAGCCAAGAGGCCCCCTACGAGCAGTACTTC	CASSQEAPYEQYF
TRBV30	few	NA	TRBJ1-1	TGTGCCTGGACTGGGGCGGGGGGTTTGGGCACTGAAGCTTTCTTT	CAWTGAGGLGTEAFF
TRBV12-3/TRBV12-4	few	NA	TRBJ1-5	TGTGCCAGCAGTTTTTTCCCAGATAGCAATCAGCCCCAGCATTTT	CASSFFPDSNQPQHF
TRBV28	few	NA	TRBJ2-2	TGTGCCAGCAGTTTAGCGGTTGGCACCGGGGAGCTGTTTTTT	CASSLAVGTGELFF
TRBV27	NA	NA	TRBJ2-1	TGTGCCAGCAGTACCCGACCTACTAGACGGAATGAGCAGTTCTTC	CASSTRPTRRNEQFF
TRBV5-1	NA	NA	TRBJ1-1	TGCGCCAGCAGCTCTGGACGGAACGAAGCTTTCTTT	CASSSGRNEAFF
TRBV7-2	NA	TRBD2	TRBJ2-1	TGTGCCAGCAGCTTATCCGGGCTAGCGGGAGTAGTTCAGTTCTTC	CASSLSGLAGVVQFF
TRBV4-3	NA	TRBD2	TRBJ2-1	TGCGCCAGCAGCCAAGAGAGGACGAGCGGGAGCTGGCAGTTCTTC	CASSQERTSGSWQFF
TRBV20-1	few	NA	TRBJ2-5	TGCAGTGCTCGTCGGGGAAGGGAGACCCAGTACTTC	CSARRGRETQYF
TRBV10-3	few	TRBD2	TRBJ2-1	TGTGCCACGAGAGACCCCGGGAGGCCCGAAGAGGATGAGCAGTTCTTC	CATRDPGRPEEDEQFF
TRBV6-6	NA	NA	TRBJ2-3	TGTGCCAGCAGTTACTCGGGAAATTCTGGCACAGATACGCAGTATTTT	CASSYSGNSGTDTQYF